The entry below gives a single T cell receptor beta chain sequence along with its context. This sample was included in a study of patients and donors after allogeneic stem cell transplantation. One entry per CDR3 protein results from TCRdb running MiXCR on the RT-PCR reads. The sample has more than 55,000 distinct CDR3 sequences, 13% seen once; the top ten hold about a third. CDR1 is SGHRS, CDR2 YFSETQ, per germline. The V end lost 3 bases, the J end lost 3 bases, and 12 bases lay between the germline ends. The CDR3 contains 14 residues. The sequence derives from a human donor who was either an allogeneic HSCT recipient or a stem cell or donor lymphocyte infusion donor (not recorded which). It is not recorded whose cells these are; they may come from a transplant donor. Material for sequencing was blood, either unsorted or a sorted T cell fraction (not recorded which). The chain is built from TRBV5-1 and TRBJ1-2, with no clear D. CDR3 loop: CASSSAEGYYGYTF. CDR3 bases: TGCGCCAGCAGCTCGGCGGAAGGGTACTATGGCTACACCTTC.